The 21 T cell receptor beta chains listed next were all sequenced from one sample in a study of blood T cells in healthy people across ages. Using a J-beta primer mix together with a sample-barcoded 5' primer, a second PCR was run for roughly 7 to 12 cycles. One entry per CDR3 protein, called by TCRdb with MiXCR from the 5' RACE reads. The sample includes 630,000 or so distinct CDR3 sequences, 32% seen only once; the top ten take roughly 14%. Source material: blood. Every receptor here comes from a woman of 80 years or more in good health.

This sequence joins TRBV20-1 and TRBJ1-4; possible D gene TRBD1, 5 bases. Germline loops: CDR1 DFQATT, CDR2 SNEGSKA (reference sequence). The V end was cut by 5 bases, the J end by 10 bases, with 20 bases between. The CDR3 covers 14 residues. The CDR3 DNA is TGCAGTGCTTATGAGGACTCAGGGTGTGGAAAACTGTTTTTT. This translates into CSAYEDSGCGKLFF.

This clonotype was counted ten times or more. The rearrangement joins TRBV20-1 to TRBJ2-5, with 8 bases that match TRBD2. The V gene's germline CDR1 is DFQATT and CDR2 SNEGSKA (reference sequence). With 5 bases clipped from V and 2 bases from J, the junction kept 10 bases outside the gene matches. The CDR3 contains 15 residues. Here the CDR3 reads CSAGRLAGKQETQYF. In DNA, the CDR3 is TGCAGTGCTGGCCGCCTAGCGGGCAAACAAGAGACCCAGTACTTC.

The chain recombines TRBV7-9 with TRBJ2-7; D not certain. The closer fit of TRBJ2-5 to the DNA end suggests the J call may be wrong. The CDR3 has 14 amino acids. Looked up from germline, CDR1 is SEHNR and CDR2 is FQNEAQ (reference sequence). The CDR3 bases are TGTGCCAGCAGCTTAGGGGATCTCGGGCAGACCCAGTACTTC. It is translated as CASSLGDLGQTQYF.

This clonotype was counted ten times or more. V gene TRBV4-2 combines with J gene TRBJ2-7, with TRBD2 matching over 8 bases. Germline CDR1 and CDR2: LGHNA and YNFKEQ. With 5 bases clipped from V and 2 bases from J, the junction kept 5 bases outside the gene matches. The CDR3 runs 14 residues. CDR3 in DNA: TGTGCCAGCAGCAAAAGCGGGAGTACCTACGAGCAGTACTTC. Its protein product is CASSKSGSTYEQYF.

This clonotype was counted ten times or more. V and J are TRBV14 and TRBJ2-1; 13 bases are a match to TRBD2. The V gene's germline CDR1 is SGHDN and CDR2 FVKESK. This CDR3 is 15 amino acids long. The V gene end was trimmed by 0 bases and the J gene end by 9 bases; junction bases not matched to a gene: 2. CDR3 loop: CASSQDRTSGGEQFF. The CDR3 DNA follows: TGTGCCAGCAGCCAAGACCGGACTAGCGGGGGTGAGCAGTTCTTC.

The J gene is TRBJ2-1, the V gene TRBV29-1; D unresolved. V lost 7 bases, J lost 5 bases, and 15 bases lay in between. The CDR3 is 13 amino acids. Germline V gives CDR1 SQVTM, CDR2 ANQGSEA. CDR3 loop: CSALKRVNNEQFF. CDR3 bases: TGCAGCGCCCTGAAACGAGTAAACAATGAGCAGTTCTTC.

This clonotype was seen repeatedly, ten times or more. The chain joins TRBV30 to TRBJ2-7, with 9 bases aligning to TRBD1. CDR3 length equals 15 residues. V trimming: 6 bases; J trimming: 5 bases; junction bases outside the gene matches: 14. The germline V gene has CDR1 GTSNPN and CDR2 SVGIG (reference sequence). CDR3 DNA: TGTGCCTGTTCCGGAGTAGGGACAGGGCCCCACGAGCAGTACTTC. It translates to CACSGVGTGPHEQYF. The whole variable domain, remainder taken from reference TRBV30 and TRBJ2-7, is SQTIHQWPATLVQPVGSPLSLECTVEGTSNPNLYWYRQAAGRGLQLLFYSVGIGQISSEVPQNLSASRPQDRQFILSSKKLLLSDSGFYLCACSGVGTGPHEQYFGPGTRLTVT.

At least ten counts were recorded for this clonotype. The chain is built from TRBV29-1 and TRBJ2-7; 8 bases fit TRBD1. J was trimmed by 6 bases and V by 3 bases; bases with no gene match: 13. Germline CDR1 SQVTM, CDR2 ANQGSEA. This CDR3 region has 15 residues. CDR3 in amino acids: CSVEGWTGRGLEQYF. As DNA, the CDR3 is TGCAGCGTTGAGGGATGGACAGGGAGAGGCCTCGAGCAGTACTTC.

This clonotype was counted at least ten times. This rearrangement joins TRBV9 to TRBJ2-1, with 9 bases identical to TRBD2. This CDR3 has 15 amino acids. The J segment lost 5 bases and the V segment lost 3 bases, leaving 6 bases of the junction unmatched. Germline V lookup: CDR1 SGDLS, CDR2 YYNGEE. The CDR3 protein is CASSGSGGAHNEQFF. The CDR3 DNA is TGTGCCAGCAGCGGTAGCGGGGGAGCCCACAATGAGCAGTTCTTC. Filled out from reference TRBV9 and TRBJ2-1, the complete variable domain reads DSGVTQTPKHLITATGQRVTLRCSPRSGDLSVYWYQQSLDQGLQFLIQYYNGEERAKGNILERFSAQQFPDLHSELNLSSLELGDSALYFCASSGSGGAHNEQFFGPGTRLTVL.

In its sample, this clonotype was seen a few times. The chain joins TRBV20-1 to TRBJ1-1; maybe TRBD1 (5 bases). Looked up from germline, CDR1 is DFQATT and CDR2 is SNEGSKA (reference sequence). This CDR3 has 11 amino acids. V dropped 6 bases and J dropped 1 base, with 6 bases sitting between them. The CDR3 is CSATGNTEAFF. CDR3 sequence (DNA): TGCAGTGCCACAGGGAACACTGAAGCTTTCTTT.

This clonotype was detected a few times. J is TRBJ1-5 and V is TRBV11-2, with a tentative D call TRBD1 (5 bases). The CDR3 runs 15 residues. The germline gives CDR1 SGHAT, CDR2 FQNNGV. Deletions cut 1 base from V and 3 bases from J, with 10 bases between. The CDR3 coding sequence is TGTGCCAGCAGCTTAGGGGGGGAGGTCAATCAGCCCCAGCATTTT. Amino acid sequence: CASSLGGEVNQPQHF.

This clonotype has ten or more counts. This CDR3 reads CSVQGVPAYGYTF. The CDR3 DNA reads as TGCAGCGTCCAGGGGGTACCCGCCTATGGCTACACCTTC. V gene TRBV29-1 combines with J gene TRBJ1-2, with 7 nucleotides matching TRBD1. The CDR3 totals 13 residues. The trim removed 6 bases at V and 4 bases at J, leaving 8 bases unmatched. The germline V gene encodes CDR1 SQVTM and CDR2 ANQGSEA.

This clonotype was observed at least ten times. The chain joins TRBV9 to TRBJ2-1; TRBD2 matches at 13 bases. This CDR3 comprises 16 residues. Germline trimming cut 3 bases from V and 8 bases from J; bases unmatched to any gene: 8. From germline, CDR1 is SGDLS and CDR2 YYNGEE. This chain's CDR3 is CASSDGLAGALHEQFF. In DNA form, the CDR3 reads TGTGCCAGCAGCGACGGACTAGCGGGGGCCCTACATGAGCAGTTCTTC.

This clonotype was observed a single time. A much bigger clone sits one base away, suggesting this may be a read error. This rearrangement joins TRBV5-6 to TRBJ2-5; D gene unclear. Germline V gene data show CDR1 as SGHDT and CDR2 as YYEEEE. The CDR3 has 13 amino acids. The chain's CDR3 is CVSSWSSSETQYF. In DNA, the CDR3 is TGTGTCAGCAGCTGGTCCTCGTCGGAGACCCAGTACTTC.

This clonotype was found many times. The chain has TRBV3-1 and TRBJ2-7; D may be TRBD1 (6 bases). This CDR3 region has 15 residues. Per germline, CDR1 LGHDT and CDR2 YNNKEL (reference sequence). V gave up 5 bases and J gave up 3 bases, with 17 bases separating them. In DNA form, the CDR3 reads TGTGCCAGCAGCTATGGTGGGGGCTTGGACTACGAGCAGTACTTC. This codes for CASSYGGGLDYEQYF.

About this clonotype: Since a much larger clone is just one base distant, this may be a read error. The V gene is TRBV7-2, the J gene TRBJ1-2, with D maybe TRBD1 (5 bases). Germline values: CDR1 SGHTA, CDR2 FQGNSA. The CDR3 is made up of 15 amino acids. Here the CDR3 DNA reads TGTGCCTGCAGCACTGGAAGGGGCGTGAACTATGGCTACACCTTC. This encodes CACSTGRGVNYGYTF.

This clonotype was seen more than once but under ten times. CDR3 DNA sequence: TGTGCCAGTAGTATTACGGCAGGGAATGGCTACACCTTC. Translating it yields CASSITAGNGYTF. This chain links TRBV19 with TRBJ1-2; tentative D call: TRBD1 (5 bases). V was pared by 3 bases and J by 6 bases, with 11 bases between. The CDR3 runs to 13 residues. The V gene's germline CDR1 is LNHDA and CDR2 SQIVND (reference sequence). Based on the CDR3 plus reference TRBV19 and TRBJ1-2, the full variable domain is DGGITQSPKYLFRKEGQNVTLSCEQNLNHDAMYWYRQDPGQGLRLIYYSQIVNDFQKGDIAEGYSVSREKKESFPLTVTSAQKNPTAFYLCASSITAGNGYTFGSGTRLTVV.

This clonotype was seen more than once but under ten times. This rearrangement joins TRBV10-3 to TRBJ1-3; no reliable D call. Germline V CDR1 and CDR2: ENHRY, SYGVKD. This CDR3 is built from 14 residues. V gave up 4 bases and J gave up 2 bases, with 9 bases separating them. The CDR3 nucleotides read TGTGCCATCAGTGTTACATCTGCTGGAAACACCATATATTTT. Translating it yields CAISVTSAGNTIYF.

This clonotype was counted a few times. A much larger clone sits a single nucleotide away, making a read error possible. The J gene is TRBJ2-5, the V gene TRBV5-1; 7 bases agree with TRBD2. The CDR3 has 16 residues. The germline gives CDR1 SGHRS, CDR2 YFSETQ. CDR3 residues: CAGSTGTGGYQETQYF. In DNA, the CDR3 is TGCGCCGGCAGCACGGGGACCGGGGGGTACCAAGAGACCCAGTACTTC.

This clonotype has a handful of counts. A much larger clone differs by one base, so this may be a read error. For the CDR3, the DNA is TGCGCCAGCAGCTTGGGTGGCTCAGGGGGACACCGTGGCGACGAGCAGTACTTC. This sequence encodes CASSLGGSGGHRGDEQYF. The chain recombines TRBV5-1 with TRBJ2-5; 7 bases map to TRBD1. The end of the DNA is better explained by TRBJ2-7, so the J call may be wrong. Germline lookup yields CDR1 SGHRS and CDR2 YFSETQ. The CDR3 runs 18 residues.

On this clonotype: The junction and the germline gene differ at one end; a read error may be behind it. This chain connects TRBV19 to TRBJ2-7; the D call may be TRBD1 or TRBD2 (5 bases each). The CDR3 contains 13 residues. Germline CDR1 is LNHDA and CDR2 is SQIVND (reference sequence). The CDR3 coding sequence is TGTGCCAGTAGTTCGAACGGGGCCTACGGGCAGTACTTC. It yields the protein CASSSNGAYGQYF.